This TCR beta chain originates from a study of cytomegalovirus exposure and HLA in healthy donors. Study-level results: Usually a TCR sequence was rare, but some public TCRs were found in many donors.

The method was immunoSEQ multiplex PCR; TCRdb's version includes in-frame clones alone and lacks a portion of them. Of around 60,000 clones in the sample, roughly 95% were seen once. The V and J ends lost 6 bases and 8 bases, in that order; junction bases with no gene match: 5. The CDR3 runs to 13 residues. The germline V gene encodes CDR1 MNHEY and CDR2 SMNVEV (reference sequence). Concerning this clone itself: Its antigen is currently unknown.

This chain links TRBV27 with TRBJ1-4, with 8 nucleotides matching TRBD1. The sample taken for sequencing was PBMCs. This TCR derives from a woman aged 18-29 years in good health and CMV-seronegative. The CDR3, as DNA: TGTGCCAGCAGATGGGCAGGGGGCGAAAAACTGTTTTTT. Translating gives CASRWAGGEKLFF.